Each of the 17 T cell receptor beta chains below was sequenced from the same sample in a study of regulatory T cells in long-lasting Graves disease (dated by TCRdb to the early 2020s). Library preparation employed multiplex PCR. Sequencing used an Illumina HiSeq 4000. To build TCR beta libraries, CDR3 regions were amplified by Arm-PCR using iRepertoire HTBI primers. TCRdb took the public reads, trimmed them with fastp at Q25, ran MiXCR for clone calling and kept in-frame beta chains. One record per CDR3 amino acid sequence lists the most common genes and DNA. Recorded for this sample are about 500,000 distinct CDR3 sequences; 9.5% to 15% of them occurred a single time. Around 10% of the sample lies in the top ten. The label giving this sample's time point can be read as: newly diagnosed GD, antithyroid drugs for less than 3 months. For both TCR sequencing and RNA sequencing, RNA was extracted from PBMCs in TRIzol.

These sequences were also reported in another study, on T cells in Graves' hyperthyroidism and ophthalmopathy.

The sample here was peripheral blood mononuclear cells (PBMCs), taken at new diagnosis, from a patient treated with antithyroid drugs. The receptors come from a young woman with Graves disease. Donor details come from another sample of the same person, matched by shared clones.

This clonotype was found many times. The CDR3 nucleotides are TGTGCCAGCTCACCACGTATTGGAGGCGATACCGACTATGGCTACACCTTC. Translated: CASSPRIGGDTDYGYTF. The chain is built from TRBV18 and TRBJ1-2; D ambiguous. The CDR3 is made up of 17 amino acids. Germline V gene data show CDR1 as KGHSH and CDR2 as LQKENI. The ends were cut back, 1 base at V and 3 bases at J, with 18 bases in the middle.

V and J are TRBV5-4 and TRBJ2-2; unclear D gene. The CDR3 loop spans 16 amino acids. Germline V gene data show CDR1 as SGHNT and CDR2 as YYREEE (reference sequence). V was cut by 4 bases and J by 2 bases, with 15 bases left in between. Written as DNA, the CDR3 is TGTGCCAGCAGCACCCTCGGGCAGTTAAACACCGGGGAGCTGTTTTTT. It codes for CASSTLGQLNTGELFF.

This clonotype was detected ten times or more. In DNA form, the CDR3 reads TGTGCCAGCAGCCGCGGGATCATGAACACTGAAGCTTTCTTT. It yields the protein CASSRGIMNTEAFF. The chain carries TRBV5-6 and TRBJ1-1; no definite D call. The CDR3 is 14 residues long. Germline CDR1 reads SGHDT; CDR2 reads YYEEEE. V was shortened by 4 bases and J by 0 bases, with 10 bases between the two germline ends.

This clonotype was seen only a few times. This chain links TRBV5-6 with TRBJ2-7; no clear D. The CDR3 has 11 residues. Trimming took off 4 bases at V and 11 bases at J, with 13 bases between the two ends. Germline V gene sequence: CDR1 SGHDT, CDR2 YYEEEE. The CDR3 bases are TGTGCCAGCAGCCTCGGACCCTTGGAGTACTTC. It yields the protein CASSLGPLEYF. Filled out from reference TRBV5-6 and TRBJ2-7, the complete variable domain reads DAGVTQSPTHLIKTRGQQVTLRCSPKSGHDTVSWYQQALGQGPQFIFQYYEEEERQRGNFPDRFSGHQFPNYSSELNVNALLLGDSALYLCASSLGPLEYFGPGTRLTVT.

This clonotype was counted at least ten times. The rearrangement links TRBV13 to TRBJ1-4, with D unresolved. CDR1 and CDR2 (germline): PRHDT, FYEKMQ (reference sequence). Trimming removed 7 bases from V and 3 bases from J, with 15 bases in between. This CDR3 has 15 amino acids. CDR3 nucleotide sequence: TGTGCCAGCACACTCTCCTCGACCGCTAATGAAAAACTGTTTTTT. It codes for CASTLSSTANEKLFF.

This clonotype showed up just a few times. The genes are TRBV19 and TRBJ1-1; D is perhaps TRBD1 (6 bases). In germline, CDR1 is LNHDA, CDR2 SQIVND (reference sequence). V gave up 10 bases and J gave up 1 base, with 22 bases separating them. This CDR3 contains 16 residues. CDR3 in amino acids: CATARGTSLKNTEAFF. As DNA, the CDR3 is TGTGCCACTGCCAGGGGAACCTCCCTGAAGAACACTGAAGCTTTCTTT.

This clonotype turned up a few times. A read error may be the cause here, since a much bigger clone is one base away. V is TRBV2 and J is TRBJ1-6; D ambiguous. CDR1 SNHLY and CDR2 FYNNEI come from the germline V gene. CDR3 length equals 12 residues. V was shortened by 6 bases and J by 7 bases, with 7 bases between the two germline ends. The CDR3 region has the DNA TGTGCCAGCAGGGCTGAAAATTCACCCCTCCACTTT. It encodes CASRAENSPLHF.

This clonotype was counted a few times. The rearrangement joins TRBV7-3 to TRBJ2-5; 9 nucleotides align to TRBD1. J lost 2 bases, V lost 5 bases, and 9 bases had no gene match. Germline V CDR1 and CDR2: SGHTA, FQGTGA. CDR3 length equals 16 residues. CDR3 in DNA: TGTGCCAGCAGCCATACACCCGGGACAGGGCAAGAGACCCAGTACTTC. Translation: CASSHTPGTGQETQYF.

The chain joins TRBV19 to TRBJ2-7; perhaps TRBD2 as D (6 bases). CDR3 size: 16 residues. V was clipped by 3 bases and J by 0 bases, with 15 bases between them. CDR1 and CDR2 from the germline V gene are LNHDA and SQIVND (reference sequence). Written as DNA, the CDR3 is TGTGCCAGTAGTATTTTGTTTGGGGGGAGCTCCTACGAGCAGTACTTC. Its protein product is CASSILFGGSSYEQYF. Complete variable domain (other parts from reference TRBV19 and TRBJ2-7): DGGITQSPKYLFRKEGQNVTLSCEQNLNHDAMYWYRQDPGQGLRLIYYSQIVNDFQKGDIAEGYSVSREKKESFPLTVTSAQKNPTAFYLCASSILFGGSSYEQYFGPGTRLTVT.

This clonotype was seen many times. V and J are TRBV28 and TRBJ2-3, with 9 bases matching TRBD2. The CDR3 has 15 residues. V lost 3 bases to trimming and J lost 4 bases; unmatched junction nucleotides: 5. Germline CDR1 and CDR2: MDHEN and SYDVKM. CDR3 nucleotides: TGTGCCAGCAGTTTGTTGCTAGCGGGATCAGATACGCAGTATTTT. As protein: CASSLLLAGSDTQYF.

J is TRBJ2-5 and V is TRBV5-5; no definite D call. The CDR3 covers 14 residues. From germline, CDR1 is SGHKS and CDR2 YYEKEE (reference sequence). Trimming cost V 0 bases and J 1 base, with 7 bases left between them. CDR3 DNA sequence: TGTGCCAGCAGCTTGGTCCCAGGCCAAGAGACCCAGTACTTC. Protein product: CASSLVPGQETQYF. The variable domain in full, completed from reference TRBV5-5 and TRBJ2-5, reads DAGVTQSPTHLIKTRGQQVTLRCSPISGHKSVSWYQQVLGQGPQFIFQYYEKEERGRGNFPDRFSARQFPNYSSELNVNALLLGDSALYLCASSLVPGQETQYFGPGTRLLVL.

CDR3 nucleotides: TGTGCCACCAGCAGGCCAGCTCGTCGGACAGGGGGCCACGAGCAGTACTTC. This gives the protein CATSRPARRTGGHEQYF. The chain couples TRBV15 to TRBJ2-7; 11 nucleotides align to TRBD1. CDR3 length: 17 residues. The V and J ends lost 3 bases and 5 bases, in that order; junction bases with no gene match: 12. The germline V gene encodes CDR1 LNHNV and CDR2 YYDKDF (reference sequence).

This clonotype was seen at least ten times. Written as DNA, the CDR3 is TGTGCCACCAACGCCCAGGGGAGCAATCAGCCCCAGCATTTT. It yields the protein CATNAQGSNQPQHF. V usage is TRBV27 and J usage is TRBJ1-5; possibly TRBD1 for D (6 bases). This CDR3 spans 14 amino acids. Trimming shortened V by 10 bases and J by 1 base, and 14 bases separated the two germline ends. Per the germline V gene, CDR1 is MNHEY and CDR2 is SMNVEV (reference sequence).

This chain links TRBV11-1 with TRBJ2-5; TRBD2 matches 13 bases. This CDR3 is built from 16 residues. CDR1 and CDR2 (germline): SGHAT, FQDESV (reference sequence). V shed 6 bases and J 1 base; nucleotides not matched to a gene: 5. The DNA of the CDR3 is TGTGCCAGCAGTGCGGGACTAGCGGGAATCCAAGAGACCCAGTACTTC. Translating it yields CASSAGLAGIQETQYF.

Ten or more counts support this clonotype. The rearrangement uses TRBV2 and TRBJ2-1; 8 positions match TRBD2. The CDR3 runs to 16 residues. The J segment lost 3 bases and the V segment lost 6 bases, leaving 10 bases of the junction unmatched. Germline CDR1 and CDR2: SNHLY and FYNNEI. The CDR3 region has the DNA TGTGCCAGCAGGGGATCGTCGCTAGCGGGCTACAATGAGCAGTTCTTC. Amino acids: CASRGSSLAGYNEQFF.

This clonotype was seen repeatedly, ten times or more. The rearrangement links TRBV30 to TRBJ1-1; D is ambiguous. The CDR3 runs to 11 residues. Trimming took 4 bases from V and 10 from J, leaving 13 bases between them. Germline V gene data show CDR1 as GTSNPN and CDR2 as SVGIG (reference sequence). In DNA, the CDR3 is TGTGCCTGGAATCTACTACAAGGAGCTTTCTTT. It is translated as CAWNLLQGAFF.

This clonotype was counted ten times or more. The chain is built from TRBV11-3 and TRBJ1-1; D call uncertain. Trimming took 5 bases from V and 4 from J, leaving 11 bases between them. The CDR3 has 13 residues. The germline V gene encodes CDR1 SGHNT and CDR2 YENEEA. CDR3 sequence reads: CASSTGVSTEAFF. CDR3 nucleotide sequence: TGTGCCAGCAGCACCGGGGTGAGCACTGAAGCTTTCTTT.